This T cell receptor (beta chain) comes out of a study of beta chain features in type 1 diabetes. Findings and caveats of the study: Shortening of TCRB CDR3s, moderate but significant, appeared in all four CD4+ subsets of Type 1 diabetes patients. Lower insertion and higher deletion counts appeared at VDJ junctions in type 1 diabetes patients.

In its sample, this clone was seen a few times. Its antigen is not known. Other DNA sequences of this sample code for an identical CDR3. Reverse transcription of all isolated RNA meant that expressed TCRB transcripts were sequenced. The table came from immunoSEQ multiplex PCR; TCRdb's copy has only in-frame clones and leaves some out. The profile shows hundreds of thousands of clones, about 29% of them singletons. Each donor gave one heparinised blood draw averaging around 120 mL. With 5 bases removed from V and 2 bases from J, the gap between germline ends came to 9 bases. Germline V gene data show CDR1 as SQVTM and CDR2 as ANQGSEA. This CDR3 contains 12 residues.

The V and J genes are TRBV29-1 and TRBJ2-5, with TRBD2 as a possible D gene (5 bases). The sequenced material came from naive CD4+ T cells from blood. The source is a young man in good health. The DNA of the CDR3 is TGCAGCGTTTCTCGGGGTCAAGAGACCCAGTACTTC. It encodes CSVSRGQETQYF.